Below, 4 T cell receptor beta chains from the same sample are listed, as sequenced in a study of early T cells in non-severe SARS-CoV-2 infection. One entry per CDR3 protein, called by TCRdb with MiXCR from the 5' RACE reads. The sample carries about 37,000 distinct CDR3 sequences, roughly 5.9% recorded once. Sequences were obtained from whole blood. These receptors all stem from an adult who was a healthcare worker with PCR-confirmed SARS-CoV-2 infection or an uninfected control (not recorded which).

This clonotype appeared many times. This chain uses TRBV6-1 with TRBJ2-7; 13 bases line up with TRBD2. The CDR3 covers 14 residues. V trimming: 7 bases; J trimming: 7 bases; junction bases outside the gene matches: 7. CDR1 and CDR2 from the germline V gene are MNHNS and SASEGT. The CDR3: CASNPGLAGLEQYF. DNA for the CDR3: TGTGCCAGCAATCCGGGACTAGCGGGATTGGAGCAGTACTTC.

As regards this clonotype: It may be a read error: a sequence one base away is much more abundant. This rearrangement joins TRBV7-6 to TRBJ2-1, with 8 bases identical to TRBD2. Looked up from germline, CDR1 is SGHVS and CDR2 is FNYEAQ. The CDR3 has 15 amino acids. With 6 bases clipped from V and 5 bases from J, the junction kept 9 bases outside the gene matches. The DNA for the CDR3 is TGTGCCAGCAGGAGAGGCGGGGGGAGTGACAATGAGCAGTTCTTC. Protein product: CASRRGGGSDNEQFF.

This clonotype has at least ten counts. The V call is TRBV7-9, the J call TRBJ2-6; D is perhaps TRBD1 (6 bases). Germline V gene data show CDR1 as SEHNR and CDR2 as FQNEAQ (reference sequence). This CDR3 has 16 residues. The V gene lost 1 base and the J gene lost 1 base, with 8 bases spanning the gap. The CDR3 reads CASSLGTVSGANVLTF. The CDR3 DNA sequence: TGTGCCAGCAGCTTAGGGACAGTATCTGGGGCCAACGTCCTGACTTTC.

This clonotype came up many times. V and J are TRBV25-1 and TRBJ2-1; no firm D call. V was pared by 1 base and J by 3 bases, with 10 bases between. CDR3 size: 15 residues. Germline V lookup: CDR1 MGHDK, CDR2 SYGVNS. The chain's CDR3 is CASSESGANYNEQFF. CDR3 sequence (DNA): TGTGCCAGCAGTGAATCTGGAGCGAACTACAATGAGCAGTTCTTC.